This T cell receptor beta chain stems from a study of glioma-infiltrating T cells. Study observations and caveats: Gliomas, especially low-grade, showed above-expected tissue-blood divergence; non-neoplastic patients showed below.

Amplification of TCR alpha and beta CDR3 regions from RNA used iRepertoire nested multiplex PCR. Tissue mRNA or PBMC total RNA, roughly 100-400 ng, went into one-step reverse transcription and amplification. MiXCR, run by TCRdb on the multiplex PCR reads, gives a single entry per CDR3 protein. The sample lists around 170,000 distinct CDR3 sequences, roughly 45% occurring once. Comments on this clonotype: Its antigen is as yet unknown.

This sequence originates from a human donor with low-grade glioma or glioblastoma, undergoing nonglioma brain surgery, or in good health (not recorded which). The source material was glioma tissue, nonneoplastic brain tissue, or PBMCs (not recorded which).

The CDR3 here is CASSIAAGANQPQHF. CDR3 bases: TGTGCCAGCAGTATCGCGGCAGGGGCAAATCAGCCCCAGCATTTT. The chain recombines TRBV2 with TRBJ1-5; a possible D gene is TRBD1 (6 bases). The V and J ends lost 5 bases and 4 bases respectively, with 15 bases between them. CDR1 SNHLY and CDR2 FYNNEI come from the germline V gene. This CDR3 spans 15 amino acids.